The 22 T cell receptor beta chains in this list originate from one sample, sequenced in a study of T-cell reconstitution after alpha-beta-depleted transplantation in children. This sample's TCRbeta library carried unique molecular identifier barcodes. MiXCR was run by TCRdb on the PCR reads, yielding one entry per CDR3 protein. The sample yields some 200,000 distinct CDR3 sequences, about 8.4% seen once. The sample here was PBMCs, mostly from graft donor cells, taken 360 days after TCRalphabeta/CD19-depleted stem cell transplant. The origin of the receptors is a male patient under 10 years old who had a stem cell transplant for acute myeloid leukemia, so the T cells may come from the graft donor.

This clonotype has a handful of counts. V usage is TRBV28 and J usage is TRBJ1-5, with 10 bases lining up with TRBD1. Per the germline V gene, CDR1 is MDHEN and CDR2 is SYDVKM. The CDR3 sequence is 17 residues long. V was pared by 5 bases and J by 0 bases, with 7 bases of the junction left unmatched. CDR3 amino acids: CASSPWDRGYSNQPQHF. The CDR3 nucleotides are TGTGCCAGCAGTCCCTGGGACAGGGGATATAGCAATCAGCCCCAGCATTTT. The entire variable domain, with the rest obtained from reference TRBV28 and TRBJ1-5, is as follows: DVKVTQSSRYLVKRTGEKVFLECVQDMDHENMFWYRQDPGLGLRLIYFSYDVKMKEKGDIPEGYSVSREKKERFSLILESASTNQTSMYLCASSPWDRGYSNQPQHFGDGTRLSIL.

This clonotype was recorded many times. The chain joins TRBV5-1 to TRBJ1-1; unclear D gene. This CDR3 spans 15 amino acids. CDR1 is SGHRS and CDR2 is YFSETQ in the germline V gene. The V end was cut by 2 bases, the J end by 3 bases, with 14 bases between. The CDR3 nucleotides read TGCGCCAGCAGCTTTGGTTTACACCCAGACACTGAAGCTTTCTTT. This encodes CASSFGLHPDTEAFF.

This clonotype appeared many times. The chain couples TRBV7-9 to TRBJ2-5, with D maybe TRBD1 (6 bases). In germline, CDR1 is SEHNR, CDR2 FQNEAQ (reference sequence). V lost 5 bases and J lost 4, with 14 bases in between. The CDR3 has 14 residues. Here the CDR3 reads CASSKMSGVETQYF. The CDR3 nucleotides read TGTGCCAGCAGCAAAATGTCAGGGGTAGAGACCCAGTACTTC. The full variable domain, in which reference TRBV7-9 and TRBJ2-5 provide the parts outside the CDR3, is DTGVSQNPRHKITKRGQNVTFRCDPISEHNRLYWYRQTLGQGPEFLTYFQNEAQLEKSRLLSDRFSAERPKGSFSTLEIQRTEQGDSAMYLCASSKMSGVETQYFGPGTRLLVL.

The gene calls are TRBV11-1 and TRBJ2-5, with D uncertain. Trimming shortened V by 6 bases and J by 2 bases, and 7 bases separated the two germline ends. In germline, CDR1 is SGHAT, CDR2 FQDESV (reference sequence). CDR3 length equals 12 residues. The CDR3 loop is CASRIAQETQYF. In DNA, the CDR3 is TGTGCCAGCAGAATAGCTCAAGAGACCCAGTACTTC.

In this sample, this clonotype turned up a few times. This chain links TRBV27 with TRBJ1-5; D may be TRBD1 (5 bases). The germline gives CDR1 MNHEY, CDR2 SMNVEV (reference sequence). V lost 3 bases and J 5 bases, leaving 17 bases between the germline ends. CDR3 length: 16 residues. CDR3: CASSFRVQPGHQPQHF. In DNA form, the CDR3 reads TGTGCCAGCAGTTTTAGGGTCCAGCCAGGGCATCAGCCCCAGCATTTT.

V usage is TRBV5-8 and J usage is TRBJ2-3; the D is unclear. The CDR3 runs to 11 residues. From germline, CDR1 is SGHTS and CDR2 YDEGEE. Trimming removed 2 bases at V and 6 bases at J, with 4 bases between. DNA for the CDR3: TGTGCCAGCAGCTTCGTGGATACGCAGTATTTT. This codes for CASSFVDTQYF. The complete variable domain, with remaining parts taken from reference TRBV5-8 and TRBJ2-3, reads EAGVTQSPTHLIKTRGQQATLRCSPISGHTSVYWYQQALGLGLQFLLWYDEGEERNRGNFPPRFSGRQFPNYSSELNVNALELEDSALYLCASSFVDTQYFGPGTRLTVL.

This clonotype occurred many times. This chain connects TRBV5-1 to TRBJ1-1; D remains ambiguous. Germline loops: CDR1 SGHRS, CDR2 YFSETQ. The CDR3 is 15 amino acids. V gave up 0 bases and J gave up 3 bases, with 12 bases separating them. The CDR3 sequence: CASSLVFGSHTEAFF. The DNA for the CDR3 is TGCGCCAGCAGCTTGGTCTTTGGCAGCCACACTGAAGCTTTCTTT.

This clonotype has a handful of counts. The chain recombines TRBV4-2 with TRBJ2-7; TRBD1 matches at 7 bases. Germline-derived CDR1 and CDR2 are LGHNA and YNFKEQ. The CDR3 runs to 16 residues. V trimming: 2 bases; J trimming: 2 bases; junction bases outside the gene matches: 9. The CDR3 bases are TGTGCCAGCAGCCAAAGTGGCCGGGACAGCCCCTACGAGCAGTACTTC. This gives the protein CASSQSGRDSPYEQYF.

The genes are TRBV20-1 and TRBJ2-7; 7 bases are shared with TRBD2. Germline assignment: CDR1 DFQATT and CDR2 SNEGSKA (reference sequence). The trim removed 6 bases at V and 2 bases at J, leaving 7 bases unmatched. The CDR3 is made up of 13 amino acids. DNA of the CDR3: TGCAGTGCGGCGGGGGTCACTACCTACGAGCAGTACTTC. Encoded protein: CSAAGVTTYEQYF.

This clonotype has at least ten counts. The chain links TRBV10-2 to TRBJ2-7; 7 nucleotides agree with TRBD1. The germline gives CDR1 WSHSY, CDR2 SAAADI. The CDR3 runs 14 residues. With V trimmed by 8 bases and J by 2 bases, 9 bases remained unmatched. CDR3 nucleotides: TGCGCCAGCCAGGGACAGATCTCGACCTACGAGCAGTACGTC. As protein: CASQGQISTYEQYV.

This clonotype was seen only a few times. The rearrangement joins TRBV7-2 to TRBJ2-1, with 10 bases identical to TRBD2. CDR1 is SGHTA and CDR2 is FQGNSA in the germline V gene. This CDR3 is built from 19 residues. Trimming at V came to 4 bases and at J to 0 bases, leaving 12 bases not matched to a gene. In nucleotides, the CDR3 is TGTGCCAGCAGCTCACACAGGACTAGCGGAACTAGCTCCTACAATGAGCAGTTCTTC. Its protein product is CASSSHRTSGTSSYNEQFF. Variable domain in full (rest from reference TRBV7-2 and TRBJ2-1): GAGVSQSPSNKVTEKGKDVELRCDPISGHTALYWYRQSLGQGLEFLIYFQGNSAPDKSGLPSDRFSAERTGGSVSTLTIQRTQQEDSAVYLCASSSHRTSGTSSYNEQFFGPGTRLTVL.

This chain links TRBV18 with TRBJ2-1, with D perhaps TRBD1 or TRBD2 (6 bases each). V lost 3 bases and J 5 bases, leaving 17 bases between the germline ends. Germline V CDR1 and CDR2: KGHSH, LQKENI. The CDR3 is made up of 16 amino acids. In DNA form, the CDR3 reads TGTGCCAGCTCACCGGGGGGCGAGGGGATACACAATGAGCAGTTCTTC. Translated: CASSPGGEGIHNEQFF.

The CDR3: CASGLVPKGVTNEKLFF. The CDR3 DNA is TGTGCTAGTGGTTTGGTACCCAAGGGGGTGACTAATGAAAAACTGTTTTTT. This sequence joins TRBV12-5 and TRBJ1-4; TRBD1 might be the D (6 bases). Germline assignment: CDR1 LGHNT and CDR2 FRNRAP. With 0 bases removed from V and 2 bases from J, the gap between germline ends came to 13 bases. The CDR3 contains 17 residues. The full variable domain, its missing parts supplied by reference TRBV12-5 and TRBJ1-4, is DARVTQTPRHKVTEMGQEVTMRCQPILGHNTVFWYRQTMMQGLELLAYFRNRAPLDDSGMPKDRFSAEMPDATLATLKIQPSEPRDSAVYFCASGLVPKGVTNEKLFFGSGTQLSVL.

V usage is TRBV10-1 and J usage is TRBJ2-1, with D perhaps TRBD1 (5 bases). V gave up 4 bases and J gave up 0 bases, with 7 bases separating them. CDR1 is WNHNN and CDR2 is SYGVQD in the germline V gene (reference sequence). The CDR3 length is 14 residues. In nucleotides, the CDR3 is TGCGCCAGCAGTGCAGGGTACTCCTACAATGAGCAGTTCTTC. This sequence encodes CASSAGYSYNEQFF.

This clonotype showed up many times. V is TRBV7-2 and J is TRBJ2-1; 10 bases agree with TRBD2. The CDR3 loop spans 15 amino acids. Germline CDR1 and CDR2: SGHTA and FQGNSA. V gave up 3 bases and J gave up 7 bases; unmatched junction bases: 6. The CDR3 DNA follows: TGTGCCAGCAGCTTTCTAGCGGGAGACCGGAATGAGCAGTTCTTC. Protein sequence: CASSFLAGDRNEQFF.

In this sample, this clonotype turned up many times. The chain uses TRBV10-3 and TRBJ2-2; D may be TRBD1 (6 bases). Germline V lookup: CDR1 ENHRY, CDR2 SYGVKD. V was clipped by 6 bases and J by 1 base, with 9 bases between them. CDR3 length equals 14 residues. The CDR3: CAIRGAVNTGELFF. CDR3 in DNA: TGTGCCATCAGGGGGGCAGTGAACACCGGGGAGCTGTTTTTT.

This clonotype was found many times. The V and J genes are TRBV10-3 and TRBJ2-2; D remains unclear. Germline CDR1 is ENHRY and CDR2 is SYGVKD. CDR3 length: 14 amino acids. The ends were cut back, 0 bases at V and 4 bases at J, with 6 bases in the middle. Here the CDR3 DNA reads TGTGCCATCAGTGAGTCCTTCACCACCGGGGAGCTGTTTTTT. It encodes CAISESFTTGELFF.

This clonotype was detected a few times. The chain joins TRBV18 to TRBJ2-6; D ambiguous. The CDR3 spans 17 residues. CDR1 and CDR2 from the germline V gene are KGHSH and LQKENI. The germline V and J ends were trimmed by 1 base and 0 bases, with 10 bases remaining between them. The CDR3 loop reads CASSPLDRYSGANVLTF. In DNA, the CDR3 is TGTGCCAGCTCACCACTGGACCGATACTCTGGGGCCAACGTCCTGACTTTC. Full variable domain (missing parts from reference TRBV18 and TRBJ2-6): NAGVMQNPRHLVRRRGQEARLRCSPMKGHSHVYWYRQLPEEGLKFMVYLQKENIIDESGMPKERFSAEFPKEGPSILRIQQVVRGDSAAYFCASSPLDRYSGANVLTFGAGSRLTVL.

The chain combines TRBV7-2 with TRBJ2-3, with TRBD2 identical over 10 bases. CDR1 and CDR2 (germline): SGHTA, FQGNSA. V was pared by 4 bases and J by 6 bases, with 7 bases of the junction left unmatched. The CDR3 consists of 15 residues. Here the CDR3 reads CASSSTSGIGDTQYF. The CDR3 nucleotides are TGTGCCAGCAGCTCAACTAGCGGGATAGGTGATACGCAGTATTTT.

This clonotype was seen many times. This sequence joins TRBV20-1 and TRBJ2-5; TRBD2 agrees at 10 bases. Trimming took 2 bases from V and 8 from J; bases not matched to a gene: 5. The CDR3 totals 13 residues. Germline CDR1 is DFQATT and CDR2 is SNEGSKA (reference sequence). The CDR3 nucleotides read TGCAGTGCTAGACTAGCGGGAGCCAATACCCAGTACTTC. Its translation: CSARLAGANTQYF.

This clonotype was recorded many times. The chain combines TRBV12-3 or TRBV12-4 with TRBJ2-2, with D unresolved. V dropped 10 bases and J dropped 2 bases, with 5 bases sitting between them. The CDR3 has 11 residues. CDR3 nucleotides: TGTGCCATCTTTAACACCGGGGAGCTGTTTTTT. The encoded protein is CAIFNTGELFF.

J is TRBJ1-5 and V is TRBV20-1, with D possibly being TRBD1 (6 bases). The V gene's germline CDR1 is DFQATT and CDR2 SNEGSKA (reference sequence). This CDR3 is built from 15 residues. V was pared by 6 bases and J by 4 bases, with 19 bases between. CDR3 residues: CSAWGAGSSNQPQHF. The CDR3 DNA sequence: TGCAGTGCATGGGGGGCAGGGAGCAGTAATCAGCCCCAGCATTTT.